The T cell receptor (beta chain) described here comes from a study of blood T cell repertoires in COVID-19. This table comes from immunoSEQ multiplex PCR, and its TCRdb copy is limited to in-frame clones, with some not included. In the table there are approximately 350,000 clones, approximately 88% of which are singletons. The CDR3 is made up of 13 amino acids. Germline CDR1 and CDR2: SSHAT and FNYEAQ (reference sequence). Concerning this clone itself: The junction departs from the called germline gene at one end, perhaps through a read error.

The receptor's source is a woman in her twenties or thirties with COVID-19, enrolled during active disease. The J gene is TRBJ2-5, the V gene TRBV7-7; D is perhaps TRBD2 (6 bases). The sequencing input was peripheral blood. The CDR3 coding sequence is TGTGCTAGCAGTCGGGACTTTGGGGAGACCCAGTACTTC. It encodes CASSRDFGETQYF.